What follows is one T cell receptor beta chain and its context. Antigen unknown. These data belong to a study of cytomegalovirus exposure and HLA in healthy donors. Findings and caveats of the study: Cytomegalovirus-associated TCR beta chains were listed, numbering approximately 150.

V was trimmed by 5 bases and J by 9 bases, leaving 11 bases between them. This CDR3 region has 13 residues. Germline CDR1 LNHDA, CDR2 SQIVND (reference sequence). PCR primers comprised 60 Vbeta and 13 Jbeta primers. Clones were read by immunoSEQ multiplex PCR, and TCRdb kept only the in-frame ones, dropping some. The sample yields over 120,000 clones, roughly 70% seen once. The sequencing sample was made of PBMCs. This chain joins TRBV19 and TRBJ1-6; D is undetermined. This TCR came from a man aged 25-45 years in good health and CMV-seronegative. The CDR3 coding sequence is TGTGCCAGTAGTGACGATGGAGGTTCACCCCTCCACTTT. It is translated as CASSDDGGSPLHF.